These 2 T cell receptor beta chains share one sample of origin, sequenced in a study of identical twins. TCRdb itself ran the 5' RACE reads through MiXCR, one entry per CDR3 protein. The sample records 1.5 million to 2 million distinct CDR3 sequences, about 32% being singletons. Material for sequencing was cord blood. The receptor source for this set is a newborn girl in good health.

This clonotype was counted only a few times. The chain couples TRBV10-3 to TRBJ2-2; no clear D gene. The germline gives CDR1 ENHRY, CDR2 SYGVKD. The length of the CDR3 is 12 residues. Trimming left V 3 bases short and J 5 bases short, with 4 bases between. As DNA, the CDR3 is TGTGCCATCAGTGATTATACCGGGGAGCTGTTTTTT. It yields the protein CAISDYTGELFF.

This chain connects TRBV12-3 or TRBV12-4 to TRBJ1-5; D not resolved. The CDR3 is 13 amino acids. The ends were cut back, 7 bases at V and 0 bases at J, with 7 bases in the middle. The CDR3 region has the DNA TGTGCCAGCAATGGGGATAGCAATCAGCCCCAGCATTTT. Its translation: CASNGDSNQPQHF.